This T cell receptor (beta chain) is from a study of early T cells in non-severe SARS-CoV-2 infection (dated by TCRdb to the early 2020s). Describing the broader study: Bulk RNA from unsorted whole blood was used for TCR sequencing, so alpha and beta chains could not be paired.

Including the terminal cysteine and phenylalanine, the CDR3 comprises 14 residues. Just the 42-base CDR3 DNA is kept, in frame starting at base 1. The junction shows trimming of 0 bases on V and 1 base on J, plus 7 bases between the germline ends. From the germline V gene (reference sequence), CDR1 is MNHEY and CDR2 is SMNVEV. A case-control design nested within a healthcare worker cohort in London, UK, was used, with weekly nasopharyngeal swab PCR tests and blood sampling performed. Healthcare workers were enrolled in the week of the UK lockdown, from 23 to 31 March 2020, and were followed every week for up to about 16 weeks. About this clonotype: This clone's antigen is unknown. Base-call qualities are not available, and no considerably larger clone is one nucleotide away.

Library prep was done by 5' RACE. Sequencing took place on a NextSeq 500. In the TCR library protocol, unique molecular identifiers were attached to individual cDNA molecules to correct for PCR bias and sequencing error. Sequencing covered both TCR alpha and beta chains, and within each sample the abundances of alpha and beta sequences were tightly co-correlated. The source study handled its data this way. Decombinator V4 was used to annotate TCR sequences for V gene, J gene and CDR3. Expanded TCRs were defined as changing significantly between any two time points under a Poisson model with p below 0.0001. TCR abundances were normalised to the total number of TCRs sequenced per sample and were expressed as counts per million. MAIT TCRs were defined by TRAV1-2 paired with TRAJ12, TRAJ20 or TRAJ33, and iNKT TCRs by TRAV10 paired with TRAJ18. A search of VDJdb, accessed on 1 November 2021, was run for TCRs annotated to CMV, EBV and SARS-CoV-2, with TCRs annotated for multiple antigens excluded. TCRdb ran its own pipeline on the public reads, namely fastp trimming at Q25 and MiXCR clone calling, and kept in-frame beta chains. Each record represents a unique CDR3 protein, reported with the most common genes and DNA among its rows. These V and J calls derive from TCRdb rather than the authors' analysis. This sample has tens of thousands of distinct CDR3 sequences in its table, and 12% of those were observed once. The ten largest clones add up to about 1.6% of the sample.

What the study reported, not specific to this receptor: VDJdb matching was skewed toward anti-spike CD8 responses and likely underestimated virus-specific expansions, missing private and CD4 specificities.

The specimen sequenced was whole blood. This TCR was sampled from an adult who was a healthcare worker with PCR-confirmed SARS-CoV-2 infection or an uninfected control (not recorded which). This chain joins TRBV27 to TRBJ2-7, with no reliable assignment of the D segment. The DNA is TGTGCCAGCAGTTTATCGAGGCAGTCCTACGAGCAGTACTTC. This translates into CASSLSRQSYEQYF.